This TCR beta chain comes out of a study of T cells after yellow fever vaccination. Via MiXCR, TCRdb re-called the 5' RACE reads, giving one row per CDR3 protein. Here the sample spans about 340,000 distinct CDR3 sequences, about 4% being singletons. In its sample, this clonotype was seen many times. This TCR was recovered from a man in his late teens or twenties who received the YFV17D yellow fever vaccine. The source material was PBMCs, sampled 5 days after the yellow fever booster vaccination.

The CDR3 region is CASSYSPAGPNQPQHF. Written as DNA, the CDR3 is TGTGCCAGCAGTTACTCCCCCGCCGGACCTAATCAGCCCCAGCATTTT. The chain employs TRBV6-5 and TRBJ1-5; D is unclear. The CDR3 totals 16 residues. Trimming shortened V by 0 bases and J by 4 bases, and 13 bases separated the two germline ends. The germline gives CDR1 MNHEY, CDR2 SVGAGI.